Shown below are 17 T cell receptor beta chains from a single sample sequenced in a study of OX40 agonist ivuxolimab in advanced cancers. Only in-frame clones appear in the TCRdb table, and some are missing; sequencing was by immunoSEQ multiplex PCR. The sample includes fewer than 30,000 clones, around three quarters of them seen just once. The sample here was CD4+ or CD8+ T cells sorted from blood, taken in a trial of the OX40 agonist ivuxolimab. These receptors were obtained from an adult with an advanced solid tumor such as melanoma, head and neck, liver or kidney cancer.

The chain carries TRBV4-3 and TRBJ2-7; D may be TRBD2 (6 bases). Germline V lookup: CDR1 LGHNA, CDR2 YSLEER. The ends were cut back, 2 bases at V and 2 bases at J, with 16 bases in the middle. The CDR3 spans 16 residues. The CDR3 protein is CASSQLYGTEPYEQYF. The CDR3 region has the DNA TGCGCCAGCAGCCAACTATACGGGACTGAACCCTACGAGCAGTACTTC.

This chain uses TRBV4-3 with TRBJ2-5; 8 nucleotides align to TRBD1. The J segment lost 0 bases and the V segment lost 2 bases, leaving 5 bases of the junction unmatched. The length of the CDR3 is 16 residues. Germline-derived CDR1 and CDR2 are LGHNA and YSLEER. The CDR3 spells CASSQRTGRYQETQYF. The CDR3 DNA reads as TGCGCCAGCAGCCAACGGACAGGGAGGTACCAAGAGACCCAGTACTTC.

Only a few counts were recorded for this clone. The CDR3 sequence: CASSQDAYRSNEKLFF. CDR3 in DNA: TGTGCCAGCAGCCAAGATGCCTACAGGAGTAATGAAAAACTGTTTTTT. J is TRBJ1-4 and V is TRBV14; D might be TRBD1 (5 bases). The CDR3 runs to 16 residues. Germline V CDR1 and CDR2: SGHDN, FVKESK. V was pared by 0 bases and J by 4 bases, with 12 bases between. Together with reference TRBV14 and TRBJ1-4, the CDR3 gives the full variable domain: EAGVTQFPSHSVIEKGQTVTLRCDPISGHDNLYWYRRVMGKEIKFLLHFVKESKQDESGMPNNRFLAERTGGTYSTLKVQPAELEDSGVYFCASSQDAYRSNEKLFFGSGTQLSVL.

V usage is TRBV2 and J usage is TRBJ1-2; 7 nucleotides match TRBD1. CDR3 size: 15 residues. The junction had 14 bases not matched to a gene; V was cut back by 6 bases and J by 7 bases. The V gene's germline CDR1 is SNHLY and CDR2 FYNNEI. The DNA for the CDR3 is TGTGCCAGCAGACGCACAGGGGACACACGGGCTGGCTACACCTTC. Amino acids: CASRRTGDTRAGYTF.

The J gene is TRBJ2-5, the V gene TRBV7-2, with a weak D call TRBD2 (7 bases). CDR1 SGHTA and CDR2 FQGNSA come from the germline V gene. The ends were cut back, 1 base at V and 4 bases at J, with 19 bases in the middle. The length of the CDR3 is 17 residues. The CDR3 sequence is CASSLGWGGRDGETQYF. The DNA for the CDR3 is TGTGCCAGCAGCTTAGGTTGGGGGGGGCGCGATGGAGAGACCCAGTACTTC. The full variable domain, rest sourced from reference TRBV7-2 and TRBJ2-5, is GAGVSQSPSNKVTEKGKDVELRCDPISGHTALYWYRQSLGQGLEFLIYFQGNSAPDKSGLPSDRFSAERTGGSVSTLTIQRTQQEDSAVYLCASSLGWGGRDGETQYFGPGTRLLVL.

This rearrangement joins TRBV7-8 to TRBJ2-5; the match to TRBD2 covers 9 bases. Per the germline V gene, CDR1 is SGHVS and CDR2 is FQNEAQ. This CDR3 has 14 residues. V lost 7 bases and J lost 2; bases outside the gene matches: 5. DNA for the CDR3: TGTGCCAGCATCTTCAGCGGGGGGCAAGAGACCCAGTACTTC. It specifies CASIFSGGQETQYF.

The V and J genes are TRBV4-3 and TRBJ2-2, with TRBD1 matching 9 bases. With V trimmed by 0 bases and J by 4 bases, 6 bases remained unmatched. The germline V gene has CDR1 LGHNA and CDR2 YSLEER. The CDR3 length is 17 residues. The CDR3 region has the DNA TGCGCCAGCAGCCAAGATGGGACAGGGCACGCCACCGGGGAGCTGTTTTTT. It codes for CASSQDGTGHATGELFF.

This chain links TRBV5-1 with TRBJ2-2; TRBD2 matches at 10 bases. The germline V gene has CDR1 SGHRS and CDR2 YFSETQ. Germline trimming cut 1 base from V and 6 bases from J; bases unmatched to any gene: 3. The CDR3 has 15 residues. Here the CDR3 reads CASSLFSGGAGELFF. CDR3 nucleotide sequence: TGCGCCAGCAGCTTGTTCAGCGGGGGGGCCGGGGAGCTGTTTTTT.

The rearrangement links TRBV6-5 to TRBJ1-4; the match to TRBD1 covers 11 bases. Germline-derived CDR1 and CDR2 are MNHEY and SVGAGI. The CDR3 is 14 residues long. V was pared by 2 bases and J by 7 bases, with 0 bases of the junction left unmatched. The CDR3: CASSYGQGAEKLFF. In DNA, the CDR3 is TGTGCCAGCAGTTACGGACAGGGGGCTGAAAAACTGTTTTTT.

This chain uses TRBV14 with TRBJ1-2; 7 nucleotides line up with TRBD1. This CDR3 has 14 residues. From germline, CDR1 is SGHDN and CDR2 FVKESK. The V gene end was trimmed by 1 base and the J gene end by 8 bases; junction bases not matched to a gene: 7. Here the CDR3 DNA reads TGTGCCAGCAGCCAAGCCCCACAGGGGTGGGGCTACACCTTC. Translation gives CASSQAPQGWGYTF.

Within the sample, this clone is medium-sized. The chain combines TRBV29-1 with TRBJ2-1; D is uncertain. V lost 2 bases, J lost 2 bases, and 10 bases lay in between. The CDR3 consists of 14 residues. The germline CDR1 and CDR2 sequences are SQVTM and ANQGSEA. The DNA for the CDR3 is TGCAGCGTTGAATCTCCCTCCACCTACAATGAGCAGTTCTTC. This sequence encodes CSVESPSTYNEQFF.

The chain combines TRBV7-2 with TRBJ2-5; 15 nucleotides align to TRBD2. CDR3 length: 16 residues. Germline V gene lookup returns CDR1 SGHTA and CDR2 FQGNSA. V shed 5 bases, J shed 5 bases, and the junction held 6 bases outside the gene matches. CDR3 sequence (DNA): TGTGCCAGCAGCGGGACTAGCGGGGGGCCCCGTGAGACCCAGTACTTC. Protein product: CASSGTSGGPRETQYF.

The chain carries TRBV29-1 and TRBJ1-2; D possibly corresponds to TRBD1 (6 bases). V was shortened by 1 base and J by 8 bases, with 14 bases between the two germline ends. CDR3 length: 13 amino acids. CDR1 is SQVTM and CDR2 is ANQGSEA in the germline V gene. The CDR3 spells CSVEVSGAAGYTF. For the CDR3, the DNA is TGCAGCGTTGAAGTTTCGGGGGCGGCCGGCTACACCTTC.

This chain uses TRBV13 with TRBJ1-2; possible D gene TRBD1, 6 bases. Per germline, CDR1 PRHDT and CDR2 FYEKMQ (reference sequence). V lost 5 bases and J 1 base, leaving 11 bases between the germline ends. The CDR3 loop spans 14 amino acids. The CDR3 here is CASSPGTSNYGYTF. Written as DNA, the CDR3 is TGTGCCAGCAGCCCTGGGACAAGTAACTATGGCTACACCTTC. The full variable domain, its missing parts supplied by reference TRBV13 and TRBJ1-2, is AAGVIQSPRHLIKEKRETATLKCYPIPRHDTVYWYQQGPGQDPQFLISFYEKMQSDKGSIPDRFSAQQFSDYHSELNMSSLELGDSALYFCASSPGTSNYGYTFGSGTRLTVV.

V is TRBV9 and J is TRBJ2-7, with D hard to call. The V end lost 3 bases, the J end lost 5 bases, and 15 bases lay between the germline ends. This CDR3 comprises 14 residues. Germline-derived CDR1 and CDR2 are SGDLS and YYNGEE. CDR3 sequence reads: CASSGPNGRDEQYF. The CDR3 DNA sequence: TGTGCCAGCAGCGGCCCCAATGGTCGGGACGAGCAGTACTTC. Full variable domain (missing parts from reference TRBV9 and TRBJ2-7): DSGVTQTPKHLITATGQRVTLRCSPRSGDLSVYWYQQSLDQGLQFLIQYYNGEERAKGNILERFSAQQFPDLHSELNLSSLELGDSALYFCASSGPNGRDEQYFGPGTRLTVT.

The V gene is TRBV7-9, the J gene TRBJ2-5, with D possibly matching TRBD2 (5 bases). Trimming shortened V by 4 bases and J by 5 bases, and 11 bases separated the two germline ends. The CDR3 sequence is 13 residues long. Germline V lookup: CDR1 SEHNR, CDR2 FQNEAQ (reference sequence). The CDR3 here is CASSSEGGETQYF. The CDR3 DNA reads as TGTGCCAGCAGCTCCGAGGGCGGGGAGACCCAGTACTTC.

The chain links TRBV4-1 to TRBJ2-2; 10 nucleotides align to TRBD1. The CDR3 runs 16 residues. Germline values: CDR1 MGHRA, CDR2 YSYEKL. The J segment lost 1 base and the V segment lost 4 bases, leaving 3 bases of the junction unmatched. The CDR3 spells CASSRRDRGNTGELFF. The DNA for the CDR3 is TGCGCCAGCAGCCGCCGGGACAGGGGGAACACCGGGGAGCTGTTTTTT.